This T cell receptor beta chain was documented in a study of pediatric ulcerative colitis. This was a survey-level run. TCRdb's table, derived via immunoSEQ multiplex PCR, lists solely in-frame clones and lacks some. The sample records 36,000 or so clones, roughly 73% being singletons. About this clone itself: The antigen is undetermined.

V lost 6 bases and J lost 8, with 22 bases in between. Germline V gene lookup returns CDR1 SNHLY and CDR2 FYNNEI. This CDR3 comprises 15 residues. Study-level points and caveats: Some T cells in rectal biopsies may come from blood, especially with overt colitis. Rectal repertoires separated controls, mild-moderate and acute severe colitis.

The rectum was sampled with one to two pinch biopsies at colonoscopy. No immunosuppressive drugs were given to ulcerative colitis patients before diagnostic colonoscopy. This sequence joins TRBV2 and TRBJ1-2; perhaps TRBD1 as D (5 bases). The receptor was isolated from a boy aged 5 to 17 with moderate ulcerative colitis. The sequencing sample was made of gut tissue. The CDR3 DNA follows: TGTGCCAGCAGAGCAAGGGACGGCCCATTGGAGGGCTACACCTTC. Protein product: CASRARDGPLEGYTF.